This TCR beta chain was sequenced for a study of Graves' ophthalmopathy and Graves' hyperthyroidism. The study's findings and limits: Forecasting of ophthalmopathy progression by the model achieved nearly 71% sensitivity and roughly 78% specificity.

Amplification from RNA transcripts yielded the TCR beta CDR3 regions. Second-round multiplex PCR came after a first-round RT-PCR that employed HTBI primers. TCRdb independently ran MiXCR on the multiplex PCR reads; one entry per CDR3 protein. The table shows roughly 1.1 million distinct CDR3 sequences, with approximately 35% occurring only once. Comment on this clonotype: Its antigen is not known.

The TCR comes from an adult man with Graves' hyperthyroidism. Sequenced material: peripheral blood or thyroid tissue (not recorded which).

The CDR3 DNA sequence: TGTGCCACCAGCAGAGAGGGACAGATGAATCAGCCCCAGCATTTT. This encodes CATSREGQMNQPQHF. J is TRBJ1-5 and V is TRBV15; 7 nucleotides line up with TRBD1. V trimming: 0 bases; J trimming: 4 bases; junction bases outside the gene matches: 3. CDR1 is LNHNV, CDR2 YYDKDF, per germline (reference sequence). This CDR3 is 15 amino acids long.